The clone carrying this T cell receptor beta chain was found many times. Antigen: not known. Germline V gene sequence: CDR1 MNHEY, CDR2 SVGEGT. The CDR3 has 16 amino acids. The V and J ends lost 7 bases and 9 bases respectively, with 25 bases between them. The data are from a study of CD8 T cells in ankylosing spondylitis. General study results and limits: Matched ankylosing spondylitis synovial fluid reportedly showed significant enrichment of disease-linked clones. A motif in TCR beta, a set of about 8 highly homologous variants, appeared characteristic of ankylosing spondylitis blood. As for the disease-linked clones, they showed a CD8+ phenotype and occurred at relatively low frequencies in peripheral blood. Earlier authors reported some of these motif variants in reactive arthritis synovial fluid and blood.

Quantitative 5'-RACE with molecular barcodes generated TCR beta libraries. MiXCR was run by TCRdb on the 5' RACE reads, yielding one entry per CDR3 protein. Of 450,000 to 550,000 distinct CDR3 sequences in the sample, roughly 5.3% were seen once. The sequence was obtained from a male donor with ankylosing spondylitis. The gene calls are TRBV6-2 or TRBV6-3 and TRBJ2-1; possible D gene TRBD2, 5 bases. The sample comprised blood, either unsorted or a sorted T cell fraction (not recorded which). In DNA form, the CDR3 reads TGTGCCAGCACCAACGGACGGACTCGTTCGACTGGTGAGCAGTTCTTC. The encoded protein is CASTNGRTRSTGEQFF.